This T cell receptor (beta chain) is drawn from a study of T-cell memory formation after mild COVID-19 (dated by TCRdb to 2020 to 2023). Context from the whole study: TCR sequence clusters from the two donors were largely donor specific. Longitudinal TCRalpha and TCRbeta repertoire sequencing tracked T-cell clones expanding and contracting after mild COVID-19 in two donors. Two young, previously healthy adult volunteers made up the cohort, one male and one female. Paper-wide results and their limitations: Only a couple of mild cases were covered by the study, and larger cohorts that include severe cases with pre-infection samples were considered necessary. The detection of some responding clones in pre-infection memory suggests that pre-existing cross-reactive memory T cells joined the SARS-CoV-2 response. Contracting CD4+ clones turned up mainly in the CM and EM memory subsets, whereas EMRA was where CD8+ clones were enriched. Clones that contracted from day 15 to 85 showed balanced CD4/CD8 phenotypes, whereas a second wave of clones that expanded from day 15 to 37 leaned towards CD4+. SARS-CoV-2 specificity of the second-wave clones peaking on day 37 was not confirmed.

These reads were obtained on an Illumina NovaSeq 6000. TCRalpha and TCRbeta cDNA libraries were constructed by 5'RACE with constant-segment primers, with sample barcodes and unique molecular identifiers being introduced. RNA was extracted from every sample with Trizol reagent. Amplification of the libraries took two PCR steps, and the second step added a second sample barcode plus Illumina TruSeq adapters. Sequencing of the libraries was done on an Illumina NovaSeq, producing 2 x 150 bp paired-end reads. In the paper's pipeline: With migec v1.2.7, reads were demultiplexed and then collapsed into UMI-guided consensus sequences. Using mixcr v2.1.11, UMI consensuses were aligned to TRA and TRB V and J templates and then assembled into clonotypes. A clonotype was counted as expanded or contracted only when both edgeR and NoisET called the clonotype significant, with the noise models trained on biological replicates. For edgeR calls, the cutoffs were a false discovery rate-adjusted p below 0.01 and a log2 fold-change threshold of 1. As an exploratory analysis of dynamics, PCA with hierarchical clustering was applied to max-normalized trajectories of the 1000 most abundant clonotypes. Separately sequenced CD4+ and CD8+ repertoires were used to assign a CD4 or CD8 phenotype to each responding clone. TCRdb took the public reads, trimmed them with fastp at Q25, ran MiXCR for clone calling and kept in-frame beta chains. Entries that share a CDR3 protein sequence are merged under the most common genes and DNA. The V and J calls were determined by TCRdb, not by the authors. The sample records some 260,000 distinct CDR3 sequences, 16% of which are singletons. The top ten clones comprise 3.5% to 4% of the sample.

Comment on this clonotype: What this receptor recognizes is not known. No base-level quality is on record; no much larger clone is a single base apart.

PBMCs were isolated by Ficoll-Paque density gradient centrifugation. According to the germline V gene (reference sequence), CDR1 reads DFQATT and CDR2 reads SNEGSKA. Its CDR3 holds 13 amino acids, cysteine through phenylalanine. Only CDR3 DNA is held: 39 bases, read in frame from base 1. Cut back by 1 base and 3 bases, the V and J ends lie 7 bases apart. The chain is assembled from TRBV20-1 and TRBJ1-5; the D gene assignment is ambiguous. Material: PBMCs or a T cell subset sorted from them (not recorded which). The source is a man between 18 and 35 years old who had mild COVID-19 (a few samples of this study predate the infection). The sample titles of this study are shuffled in the database, so cell type and time point are left out; the donor was told from shared clones. The CDR3 reads as follows: CSARAQVNQPQHF. The bases are TGCAGTGCTAGAGCCCAGGTCAATCAGCCCCAGCATTTT.